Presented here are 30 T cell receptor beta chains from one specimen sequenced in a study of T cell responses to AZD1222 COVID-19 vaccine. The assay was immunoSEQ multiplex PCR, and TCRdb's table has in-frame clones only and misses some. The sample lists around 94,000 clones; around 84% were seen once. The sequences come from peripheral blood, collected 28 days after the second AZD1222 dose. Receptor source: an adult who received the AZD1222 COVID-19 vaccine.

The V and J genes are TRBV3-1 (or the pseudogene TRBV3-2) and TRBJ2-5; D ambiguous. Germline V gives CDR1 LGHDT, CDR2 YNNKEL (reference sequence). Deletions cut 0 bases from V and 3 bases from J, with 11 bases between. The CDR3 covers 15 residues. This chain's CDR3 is CASSQEPLVKETQYF. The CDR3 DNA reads TGTGCCAGCAGCCAAGAACCTCTGGTTAAAGAGACCCAGTACTTC.

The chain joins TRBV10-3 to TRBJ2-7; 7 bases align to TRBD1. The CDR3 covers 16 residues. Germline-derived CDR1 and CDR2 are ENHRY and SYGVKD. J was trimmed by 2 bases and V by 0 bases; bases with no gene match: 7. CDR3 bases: TGTGCCATCAGTGAGTCTGGATACAGGGGAACCTACGAGCAGTACTTC. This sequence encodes CAISESGYRGTYEQYF.

The CDR3 is CASSGRAYEQYF. In nucleotides, the CDR3 is TGCGCCAGCAGCGGGAGGGCCTACGAGCAGTACTTC. The chain uses TRBV4-1 and TRBJ2-7; 7 bases agree with TRBD2. V trimming: 5 bases; J trimming: 2 bases; junction bases outside the gene matches: 0. The CDR3 consists of 12 residues. Germline assignment: CDR1 MGHRA and CDR2 YSYEKL.

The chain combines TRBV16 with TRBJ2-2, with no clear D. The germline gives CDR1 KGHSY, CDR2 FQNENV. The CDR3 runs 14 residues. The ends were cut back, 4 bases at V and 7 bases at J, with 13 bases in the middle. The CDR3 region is CASSPQQGRGELFF. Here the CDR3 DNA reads TGTGCCAGCAGCCCTCAACAAGGACGCGGGGAGCTGTTTTTT. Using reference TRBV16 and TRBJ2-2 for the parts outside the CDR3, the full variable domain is GEEVAQTPKHLVRGEGQKAKLYCAPIKGHSYVFWYQQVLKNEFKFLISFQNENVFDETGMPKERFSAKCLPNSPCSLEIQATKLEDSAVYFCASSPQQGRGELFFGEGSRLTVL.

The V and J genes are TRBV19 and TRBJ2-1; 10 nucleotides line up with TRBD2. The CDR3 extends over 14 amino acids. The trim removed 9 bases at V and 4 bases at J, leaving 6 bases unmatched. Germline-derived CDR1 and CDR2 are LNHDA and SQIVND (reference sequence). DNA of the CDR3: TGTGCCAGCACCACACTAGCGGGGTACAATGAGCAGTTCTTC. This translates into CASTTLAGYNEQFF.

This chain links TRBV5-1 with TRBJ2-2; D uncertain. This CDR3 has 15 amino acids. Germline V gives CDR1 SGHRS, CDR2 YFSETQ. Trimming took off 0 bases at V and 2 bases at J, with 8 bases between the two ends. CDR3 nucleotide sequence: TGCGCCAGCAGCTTGGGCAGCCAAAACACCGGGGAGCTGTTTTTT. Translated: CASSLGSQNTGELFF.

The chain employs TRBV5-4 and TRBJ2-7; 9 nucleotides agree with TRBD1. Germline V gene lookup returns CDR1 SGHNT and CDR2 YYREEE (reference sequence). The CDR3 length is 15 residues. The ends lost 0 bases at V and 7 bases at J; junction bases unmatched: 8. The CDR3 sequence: CASSLVGTGSLEQYF. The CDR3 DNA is TGTGCCAGCAGCTTGGTCGGGACAGGGTCGCTGGAGCAGTACTTC.

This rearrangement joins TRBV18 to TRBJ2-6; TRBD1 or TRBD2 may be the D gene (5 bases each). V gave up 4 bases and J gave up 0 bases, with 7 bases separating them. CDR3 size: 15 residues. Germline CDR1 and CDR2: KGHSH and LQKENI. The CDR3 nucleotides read TGTGCCAGCTCACGGGACCACTCTGGGGCCAACGTCCTGACTTTC. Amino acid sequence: CASSRDHSGANVLTF.

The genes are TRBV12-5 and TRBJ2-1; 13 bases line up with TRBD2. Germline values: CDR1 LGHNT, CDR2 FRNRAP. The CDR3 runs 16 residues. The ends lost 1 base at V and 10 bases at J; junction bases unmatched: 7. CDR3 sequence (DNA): TGTGCTAGTGGTTTGGGTGGACTAGCGGGAGAGGGGGAGCAGTTCTTC. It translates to CASGLGGLAGEGEQFF.

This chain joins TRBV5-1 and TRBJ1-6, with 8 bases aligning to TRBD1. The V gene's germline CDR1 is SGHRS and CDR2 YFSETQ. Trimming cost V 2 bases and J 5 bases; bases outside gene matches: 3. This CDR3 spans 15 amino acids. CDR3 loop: CASSLRTGNNSPLHF. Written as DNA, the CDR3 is TGCGCCAGCAGCTTAAGGACAGGGAATAATTCACCCCTCCACTTT.

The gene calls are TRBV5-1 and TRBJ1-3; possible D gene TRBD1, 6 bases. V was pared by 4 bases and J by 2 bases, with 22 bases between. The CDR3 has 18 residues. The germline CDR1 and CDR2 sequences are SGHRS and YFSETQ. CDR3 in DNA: TGCGCCAGCAGCCTGGAGGGGCGCGTGAGGACAGCTGGAAACACCATATATTTT. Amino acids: CASSLEGRVRTAGNTIYF. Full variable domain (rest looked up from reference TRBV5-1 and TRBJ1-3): KAGVTQTPRYLIKTRGQQVTLSCSPISGHRSVSWYQQTPGQGLQFLFEYFSETQRNKGNFPGRFSGRQFSNSRSEMNVSTLELGDSALYLCASSLEGRVRTAGNTIYFGEGSWLTVV.

The CDR3 DNA is TGTGCCAGCAGCTTATCCGCGGGAGGGTCCCAAGAGACCCAGTACTTC. Amino acids: CASSLSAGGSQETQYF. The chain employs TRBV7-2 and TRBJ2-5; 9 bases agree with TRBD2. J was trimmed by 1 base and V by 2 bases; bases with no gene match: 5. Looked up from germline, CDR1 is SGHTA and CDR2 is FQGNSA. The CDR3 loop spans 16 amino acids.

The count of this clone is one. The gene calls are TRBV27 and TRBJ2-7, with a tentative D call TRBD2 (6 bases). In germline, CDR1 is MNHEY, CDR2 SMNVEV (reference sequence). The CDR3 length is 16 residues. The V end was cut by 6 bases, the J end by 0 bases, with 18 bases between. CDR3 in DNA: TGTGCCAGCAGCCCTGGCAGGGAGGCAACCTCCTACGAGCAGTACTTC. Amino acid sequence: CASSPGREATSYEQYF.

The CDR3 DNA reads TGTGCCAGAAGCTTGTCGACGGGTAACAATGAGCAGTTCTTC. This encodes CARSLSTGNNEQFF. The chain has TRBV5-3 and TRBJ2-1; D unresolved. Being an ORF, TRBV5-3 has a function that is uncertain. The CDR3 has 14 amino acids. With 1 base removed from V and 5 bases from J, the gap between germline ends came to 10 bases.

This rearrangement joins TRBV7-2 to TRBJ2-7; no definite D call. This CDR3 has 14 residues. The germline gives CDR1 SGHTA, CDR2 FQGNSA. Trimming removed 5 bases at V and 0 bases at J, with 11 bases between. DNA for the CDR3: TGTGCCAGCAGCCTCAGGAGAAGCTCCTACGAGCAGTACTTC. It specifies CASSLRRSSYEQYF.

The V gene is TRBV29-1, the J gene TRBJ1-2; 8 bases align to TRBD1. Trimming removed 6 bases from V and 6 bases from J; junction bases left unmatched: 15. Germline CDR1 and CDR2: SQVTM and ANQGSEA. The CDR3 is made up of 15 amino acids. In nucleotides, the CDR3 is TGCAGCGTGGGTGGCGCTCCACACAGGGGGAATGGCTACACCTTC. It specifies CSVGGAPHRGNGYTF.

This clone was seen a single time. CDR3: CASSPIAGGEGYTF. The CDR3 DNA reads TGTGCCAGCTCACCAATCGCAGGGGGTGAGGGCTACACCTTC. This chain links TRBV18 with TRBJ1-2, with 7 bases lining up with TRBD1. Losses at the gene ends were 2 bases for V and 8 bases for J; bases not matched to a gene: 8. CDR1 KGHSH and CDR2 LQKENI come from the germline V gene. The CDR3 is made up of 14 amino acids.

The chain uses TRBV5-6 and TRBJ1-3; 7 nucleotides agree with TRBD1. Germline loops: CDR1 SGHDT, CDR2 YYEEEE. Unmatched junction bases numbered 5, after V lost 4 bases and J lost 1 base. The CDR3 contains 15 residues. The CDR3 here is CASSRSDRSGNTIYF. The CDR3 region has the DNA TGTGCCAGCAGCCGATCGGACAGGTCTGGAAACACCATATATTTT. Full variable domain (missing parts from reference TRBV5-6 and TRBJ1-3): DAGVTQSPTHLIKTRGQQVTLRCSPKSGHDTVSWYQQALGQGPQFIFQYYEEEERQRGNFPDRFSGHQFPNYSSELNVNALLLGDSALYLCASSRSDRSGNTIYFGEGSWLTVV.

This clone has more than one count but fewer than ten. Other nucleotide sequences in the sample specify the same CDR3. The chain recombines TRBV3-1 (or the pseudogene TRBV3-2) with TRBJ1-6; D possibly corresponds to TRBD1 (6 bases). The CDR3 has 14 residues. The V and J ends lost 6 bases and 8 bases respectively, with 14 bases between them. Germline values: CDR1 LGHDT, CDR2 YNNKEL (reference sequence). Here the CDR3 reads CASSPARGDSPLHF. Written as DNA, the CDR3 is TGTGCCAGCAGTCCCGCGAGGGGGGATTCACCCCTCCACTTT.

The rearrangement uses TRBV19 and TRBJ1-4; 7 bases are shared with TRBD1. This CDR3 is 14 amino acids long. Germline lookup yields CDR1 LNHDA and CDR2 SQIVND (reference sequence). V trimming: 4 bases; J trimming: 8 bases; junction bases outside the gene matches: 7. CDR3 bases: TGTGCCAGTAGTACCCGGACAGGAGGCGAAAAACTGTTTTTT. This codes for CASSTRTGGEKLFF.

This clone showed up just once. CDR3 DNA: TGTGCCAGCAGCCAAGATGGGGTTGAGACATCTAGCACAGATACGCAGTATTTT. This sequence encodes CASSQDGVETSSTDTQYF. The V call is TRBV3-1 (or the pseudogene TRBV3-2), the J call TRBJ2-3; D is undetermined. The CDR3 is made up of 18 amino acids. V dropped 0 bases and J dropped 0 bases, with 16 bases sitting between them. Germline V CDR1 and CDR2: LGHDT, YNNKEL (reference sequence).

The DNA for the CDR3 is TGTGCCAGCAGCTTAATGGTAGCGGGGGGTTATGTTAGAGAGACCCAGTACTTC. Encoded protein: CASSLMVAGGYVRETQYF. The V and J genes are TRBV11-2 and TRBJ2-5; 10 nucleotides line up with TRBD2. Germline trimming cut 2 bases from V and 4 bases from J; bases unmatched to any gene: 13. The CDR3 loop spans 18 amino acids. CDR1 is SGHAT, CDR2 FQNNGV, per germline.

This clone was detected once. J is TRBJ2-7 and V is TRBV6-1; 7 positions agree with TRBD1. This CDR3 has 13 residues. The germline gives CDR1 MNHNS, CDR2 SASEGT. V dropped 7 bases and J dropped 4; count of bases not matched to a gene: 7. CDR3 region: CASTRQGWYEQYF. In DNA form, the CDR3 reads TGTGCCAGCACAAGACAGGGTTGGTACGAGCAGTACTTC.

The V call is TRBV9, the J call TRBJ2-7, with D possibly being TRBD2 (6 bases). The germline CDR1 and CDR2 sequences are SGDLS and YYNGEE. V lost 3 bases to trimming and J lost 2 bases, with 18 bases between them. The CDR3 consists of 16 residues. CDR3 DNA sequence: TGTGCCAGCAGCGCCTCCGGGAGAGCTAGCCCCTACGAGCAGTACTTC. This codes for CASSASGRASPYEQYF.

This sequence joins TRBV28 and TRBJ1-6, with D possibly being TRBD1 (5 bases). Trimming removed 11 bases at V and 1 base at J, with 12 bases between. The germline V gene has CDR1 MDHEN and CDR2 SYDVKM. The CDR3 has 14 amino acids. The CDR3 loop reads CAGSGGSYNSPLHF. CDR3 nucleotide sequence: TGTGCCGGTTCGGGGGGGTCCTATAATTCACCCCTCCACTTT.

This CDR3 is CASSARKGALPYEQYF. The CDR3 DNA follows: TGTGCCAGCAGTGCCCGGAAGGGGGCCTTACCCTACGAGCAGTACTTC. This chain uses TRBV27 with TRBJ2-7; 7 positions agree with TRBD1. V was clipped by 5 bases and J by 2 bases; unmatched bases: 12. The CDR3 loop spans 16 amino acids. Looked up from germline, CDR1 is MNHEY and CDR2 is SMNVEV (reference sequence).

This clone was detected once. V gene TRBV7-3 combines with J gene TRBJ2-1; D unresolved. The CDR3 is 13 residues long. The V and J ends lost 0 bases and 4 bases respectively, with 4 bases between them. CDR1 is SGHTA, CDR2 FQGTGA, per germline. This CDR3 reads CASSLTHYNEQFF. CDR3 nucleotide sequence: TGTGCCAGCAGCTTAACCCATTACAATGAGCAGTTCTTC.

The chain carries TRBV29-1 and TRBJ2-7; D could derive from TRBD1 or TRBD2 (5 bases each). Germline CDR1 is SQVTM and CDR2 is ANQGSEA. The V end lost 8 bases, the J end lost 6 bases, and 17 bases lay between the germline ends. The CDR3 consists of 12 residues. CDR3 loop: CSSGPYGGEQYF. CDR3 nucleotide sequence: TGCAGCTCCGGACCGTATGGGGGCGAGCAGTACTTC.

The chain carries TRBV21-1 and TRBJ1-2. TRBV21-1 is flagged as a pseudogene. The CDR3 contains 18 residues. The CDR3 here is CASSKHLEQGGENYGYTF. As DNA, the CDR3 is TGTGCCAGCAGCAAACACCTTGAACAGGGAGGGGAAAACTATGGCTACACCTTC.

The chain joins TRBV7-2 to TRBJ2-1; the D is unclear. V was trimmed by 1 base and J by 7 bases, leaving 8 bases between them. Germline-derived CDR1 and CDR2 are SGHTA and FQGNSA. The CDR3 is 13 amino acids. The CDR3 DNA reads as TGTGCCAGCAGCTTAGGGATTGGTAATGAGCAGTTCTTC. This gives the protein CASSLGIGNEQFF.